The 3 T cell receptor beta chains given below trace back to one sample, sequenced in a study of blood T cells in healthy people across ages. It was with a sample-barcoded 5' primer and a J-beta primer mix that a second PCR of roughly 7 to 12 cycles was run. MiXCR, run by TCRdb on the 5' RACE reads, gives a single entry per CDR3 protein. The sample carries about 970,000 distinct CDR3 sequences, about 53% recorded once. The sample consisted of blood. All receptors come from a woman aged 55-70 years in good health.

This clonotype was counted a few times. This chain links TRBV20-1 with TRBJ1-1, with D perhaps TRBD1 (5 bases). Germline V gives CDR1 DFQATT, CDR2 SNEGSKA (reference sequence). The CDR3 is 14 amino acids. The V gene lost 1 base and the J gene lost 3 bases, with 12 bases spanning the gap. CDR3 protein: CSARGPPGDTEAFF. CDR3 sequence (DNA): TGCAGTGCTAGAGGGCCCCCGGGGGACACTGAAGCTTTCTTT.

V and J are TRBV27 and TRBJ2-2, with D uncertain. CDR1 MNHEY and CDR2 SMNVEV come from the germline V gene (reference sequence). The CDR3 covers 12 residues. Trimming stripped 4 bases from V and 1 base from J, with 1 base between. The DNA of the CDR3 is TGTGCCAGCAGTTGGAACACCGGGGAGCTGTTTTTT. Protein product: CASSWNTGELFF.

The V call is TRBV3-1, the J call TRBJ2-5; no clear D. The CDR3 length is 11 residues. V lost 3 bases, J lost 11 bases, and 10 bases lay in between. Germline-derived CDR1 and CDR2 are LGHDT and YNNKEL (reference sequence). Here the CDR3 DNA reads TGTGCCAGCAGCCAGATCCAGGAGCAGTACTTC. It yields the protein CASSQIQEQYF.